The text below deals with one T cell receptor (beta chain). These data originate in a study of blood T cell repertoires in COVID-19. For the study at large: The samples span acute and convalescent COVID-19 from the United States, Italy and Spain. T cells, B-cell-depleted T cells, or PBMCs provided the cDNA or gDNA that served as material.

The Seattle site enrolled patients during active infection and followed them longitudinally. Trimming removed 2 bases from V and 0 bases from J, with 4 bases in between. This CDR3 has 14 residues. Germline V gene data show CDR1 as SGHNT and CDR2 as YENEEA. Per the authors' pipeline: Reference gene primers were amplified, and this amplification served to estimate nucleated cell counts. Only in-frame clones appear in the TCRdb table, and some are missing; sequencing was by immunoSEQ multiplex PCR. The V and J calls and clone size are taken from that table; D and trimming were inferred from the DNA. The table has 150,000 or so clones, 80% to 95% seen once; the top ten hold 2%.

This rearrangement joins TRBV11-3 to TRBJ2-2, with unresolved D. What was sequenced was peripheral blood. This sequence originates from a woman aged 60-75 years with COVID-19, enrolled during active disease. CDR3 residues: CASSLTANTGELFF. The CDR3, as DNA: TGTGCCAGCAGCTTAACGGCGAACACCGGGGAGCTGTTTTTT. Looking up the rest from reference TRBV11-3 and TRBJ2-2 gives the full variable domain: EAGVVQSPRYKIIEKKQPVAFWCNPISGHNTLYWYLQNLGQGPELLIRYENEEAVDDSQLPKDRFSAERLKGVDSTLKIQPAELGDSAVYLCASSLTANTGELFFGEGSRLTVL.